This TCR beta chain is drawn from a study of tumor-infiltrating lymphocytes in primary liver carcinoma. Trimming cost V 5 bases and J 2 bases; bases outside gene matches: 9. The germline V gene encodes CDR1 MNHEY and CDR2 SVGEGT. The CDR3 loop spans 15 amino acids. Germline DNA was extracted alongside blood RNA, which was obtained from unsorted whole blood. Findings and limits, study-wide: For tumor-adjacent and tumor-blood pairs, overlap was less than that seen for tumor region pairs.

Constant-region priming of roughly 490 ng total RNA yielded TCR beta cDNA. Construction of TCR beta libraries relied on three successive nested multiplex PCR rounds employing slightly modified ARM-PCR. It was with TRBV1-TRBV30 forward primers and a C-beta reverse primer that the first two PCR rounds were run, at approximately 10 cycles each. TCRdb reprocessed the multiplex PCR reads via MiXCR and lists one record per CDR3 protein. The sample records approximately 300,000 distinct CDR3 sequences, 55% to 65% being singletons. In this sample, this clonotype turned up once. Antigen: not known. This may come from a read error, since a much larger clone is one base off.

The origin of this receptor is a man aged 40-50 years with primary liver carcinoma and hepatitis B virus infection. Material for sequencing was peripheral blood. V usage is TRBV6-2 or TRBV6-3 and J usage is TRBJ2-7; TRBD2 agrees at 7 bases. CDR3 in amino acids: CASSVIAGLTYEQYF. DNA of the CDR3: TGTGCCAGCAGTGTGATAGCGGGTCTGACCTACGAGCAGTACTTC.